The 10 T cell receptor beta chains listed next were all sequenced from one sample in a study of cytomegalovirus exposure and HLA in healthy donors. Primers included in the PCR were 60 Vbeta and 13 Jbeta primers. The protocol was immunoSEQ multiplex PCR, while the TCRdb copy is restricted to in-frame clones and leaves out a portion. The table includes some 140,000 clones, over 60% detected once. Sequencing was carried out using PBMCs. The receptors were sampled from a man aged 35 to 55 in good health and CMV-seronegative.

The V call is TRBV4-2, the J call TRBJ2-1; possibly TRBD2 for D (6 bases). Germline CDR1 and CDR2: LGHNA and YNFKEQ. With 4 bases removed from V and 6 bases from J, the gap between germline ends came to 10 bases. This CDR3 comprises 13 residues. CDR3 in amino acids: CASSRQRANEQFF. The DNA for the CDR3 is TGTGCCAGCAGCCGACAGCGGGCCAATGAGCAGTTCTTC.

The chain uses TRBV5-6 and TRBJ1-1, with D maybe TRBD1 (6 bases). Trimming removed 4 bases at V and 1 base at J, with 17 bases between. Germline CDR1 is SGHDT and CDR2 is YYEEEE. This CDR3 has 16 residues. CDR3 amino acids: CASSRARDTRNTEAFF. The CDR3 DNA reads as TGTGCCAGCAGCCGGGCCCGGGACACGAGGAACACTGAAGCTTTCTTT.

The chain couples TRBV19 to TRBJ2-1, with D tentatively TRBD1 (6 bases). Deletions cut 5 bases from V and 10 bases from J, with 12 bases between. The CDR3 contains 12 residues. Looked up from germline, CDR1 is LNHDA and CDR2 is SQIVND (reference sequence). The CDR3 DNA sequence: TGTGCCAGTAGTGCCTACGACAGGGAGCAGTTCTTC. It yields the protein CASSAYDREQFF.

The rearrangement links TRBV28 to TRBJ2-7; D is possibly TRBD2 (7 bases). V was shortened by 6 bases and J by 3 bases, with 21 bases between the two germline ends. This CDR3 region has 16 residues. The germline V gene has CDR1 MDHEN and CDR2 SYDVKM. The CDR3 is CASRGGTTGQNYEQYF. For the CDR3, the DNA is TGTGCCAGCAGGGGCGGGACTACCGGACAGAACTACGAGCAGTACTTC.

This chain connects TRBV5-1 to TRBJ2-7; 12 bases are a match to TRBD1. The CDR3 contains 14 residues. The trim removed 4 bases at V and 7 bases at J, leaving 6 bases unmatched. The germline gives CDR1 SGHRS, CDR2 YFSETQ. CDR3 protein: CASSPGQGAGEQYF. CDR3 sequence (DNA): TGCGCCAGCAGCCCGGGACAGGGGGCGGGAGAGCAGTACTTC.

The CDR3 nucleotides are TGTGCCAGCAGCAGGGACAGGGGACACAATGAGCAGTTCTTC. Residues: CASSRDRGHNEQFF. This chain uses TRBV7-2 with TRBJ2-1; 10 bases are a match to TRBD1. The CDR3 is made up of 14 amino acids. Losses at the gene ends were 5 bases for V and 5 bases for J; bases not matched to a gene: 3. Germline V gene sequence: CDR1 SGHTA, CDR2 FQGNSA. The full variable domain, in which reference TRBV7-2 and TRBJ2-1 provide the parts outside the CDR3, is GAGVSQSPSNKVTEKGKDVELRCDPISGHTALYWYRQSLGQGLEFLIYFQGNSAPDKSGLPSDRFSAERTGGSVSTLTIQRTQQEDSAVYLCASSRDRGHNEQFFGPGTRLTVL.

The CDR3 coding sequence is TGTGCCAGCAGCTCGGGACTAGCGGGCTTAAATGAGCAGTTCTTC. It yields the protein CASSSGLAGLNEQFF. The V gene is TRBV5-4, the J gene TRBJ2-1; 12 positions agree with TRBD2. CDR1 is SGHNT and CDR2 is YYREEE in the germline V gene (reference sequence). The CDR3 runs 15 residues. V shed 3 bases and J 7 bases; nucleotides not matched to a gene: 5.

V is TRBV5-1 and J is TRBJ1-1, with unresolved D. The CDR3 contains 17 residues. From germline, CDR1 is SGHRS and CDR2 YFSETQ. The germline V and J ends were trimmed by 0 bases and 2 bases, with 17 bases remaining between them. The CDR3 protein is CASSLATNPNKNTEAFF. The CDR3 region has the DNA TGCGCCAGCAGCTTGGCCACGAATCCTAATAAAAACACTGAAGCTTTCTTT. Full variable domain (remainder filled in from reference TRBV5-1 and TRBJ1-1): KAGVTQTPRYLIKTRGQQVTLSCSPISGHRSVSWYQQTPGQGLQFLFEYFSETQRNKGNFPGRFSGRQFSNSRSEMNVSTLELGDSALYLCASSLATNPNKNTEAFFGQGTRLTVV.

The chain employs TRBV28 and TRBJ1-1, with 8 bases aligning to TRBD1. This CDR3 comprises 16 residues. The ends lost 2 bases at V and 4 bases at J; junction bases unmatched: 9. CDR1 is MDHEN and CDR2 is SYDVKM in the germline V gene. The CDR3, as DNA: TGTGCCAGCAGTTTACGGCAGGGGGCGTTAATCACTGAAGCTTTCTTT. Amino acids: CASSLRQGALITEAFF.

This sequence joins TRBV11-2 and TRBJ2-7; TRBD1 aligns across 10 bases. CDR3 size: 15 residues. CDR1 and CDR2 (germline): SGHAT, FQNNGV. The V gene end was trimmed by 3 bases and the J gene end by 3 bases; junction bases not matched to a gene: 5. Written as DNA, the CDR3 is TGTGCCAGCAGCTTTGGGAGGACAGGGGGCTACGAGCAGTACTTC. Translated, it gives CASSFGRTGGYEQYF.